Listed below are T cell receptor beta chains from one sample, sequenced in a study of vaccination effects on CD4 cells after COVID-19. Assay used: immunoSEQ multiplex PCR; TCRdb lists only in-frame clones, some missing. The sample lists about 73,000 clones; 78% were seen once. These receptors' targets are unknown. The specimen comprised CD4+ T cells from PBMCs cultured with SARS-CoV-2 spike peptides, sampled before COVID-19 vaccination. These receptors originate from a human donor who received a COVID-19 vaccine. The CDR3 runs from the conserved cysteine through the conserved F or W. The D gene is left open where the match is weak. Clone size is stated in some rows and not others, as once, few, many or a class when expanded.

abundance: NA; j_gene: TRBJ2-2; d_gene: NA; v_gene: TRBV4-3; CDR3aa: CASSQDPGQNTGELFF; CDR3nt: TGCGCCAGCAGCCAGGATCCGGGACAGAACACCGGGGAGCTGTTTTTT
abundance: NA; j_gene: TRBJ2-5; d_gene: TRBD1; v_gene: TRBV28; CDR3aa: CASSLSEDRGLRETQYF; CDR3nt: TGTGCCAGCAGTTTATCCGAGGACAGGGGGCTGAGAGAGACCCAGTACTTC
abundance: NA; j_gene: TRBJ2-1; d_gene: NA; v_gene: TRBV20-1; CDR3aa: CSAWGNEQFF; CDR3nt: TGCAGTGCCTGGGGGAATGAGCAGTTCTTC
abundance: NA; j_gene: TRBJ2-2; d_gene: NA; v_gene: TRBV6-5; CDR3aa: CASSYSFDLTGELFF; CDR3nt: TGTGCCAGCAGTTACTCGTTTGACCTCACCGGGGAGCTGTTTTTT
abundance: NA; j_gene: TRBJ1-5; d_gene: NA; v_gene: TRBV18; CDR3aa: CASSPGGSNQPQHF; CDR3nt: TGTGCCAGCTCACCGGGCGGTAGCAATCAGCCCCAGCATTTT
abundance: NA; j_gene: TRBJ1-2; d_gene: NA; v_gene: TRBV25-1; CDR3aa: CASSPPGSEEGYTF; CDR3nt: TGTGCCAGCAGTCCCCCGGGGAGCGAAGAGGGCTACACCTTC
abundance: NA; j_gene: TRBJ2-1; d_gene: NA; v_gene: TRBV9; CDR3aa: CASSVVGGAYNEQFF; CDR3nt: TGTGCCAGCAGCGTAGTGGGGGGAGCCTACAATGAGCAGTTCTTC
abundance: few; j_gene: TRBJ2-5; d_gene: TRBD2; v_gene: TRBV6-2/TRBV6-3; CDR3aa: CASSYSRARGGHQETQYF; CDR3nt: TGTGCCAGCAGTTACTCGAGAGCTCGGGGGGGACACCAAGAGACCCAGTACTTC
abundance: few; j_gene: TRBJ1-1; d_gene: NA; v_gene: TRBV7-3; CDR3aa: CASSLNAGQDNTEAFF; CDR3nt: TGTGCCAGCAGCTTAAATGCGGGGCAAGACAACACTGAAGCTTTCTTT
abundance: NA; j_gene: TRBJ1-1; d_gene: TRBD1; v_gene: TRBV5-5; CDR3aa: CASSPRWSQGGPNTEAFF; CDR3nt: TGTGCCAGCAGCCCGAGGTGGAGTCAGGGGGGCCCAAACACTGAAGCTTTCTTT
abundance: once; j_gene: TRBJ2-3; d_gene: NA; v_gene: TRBV5-6; CDR3aa: CASSKQGTDTQYF; CDR3nt: TGTGCCAGCAGTAAACAGGGCACAGATACGCAGTATTTT
abundance: NA; j_gene: TRBJ1-4; d_gene: TRBD1; v_gene: TRBV6-5; CDR3aa: CASSSGQGGGKLFF; CDR3nt: TGTGCCAGCAGTTCCGGACAGGGAGGCGGAAAACTGTTTTTT
abundance: NA; j_gene: TRBJ2-4; d_gene: NA; v_gene: TRBV5-1; CDR3aa: CASSLYNRNIQYF; CDR3nt: TGCGCCAGCAGCTTGTACAATCGAAACATTCAGTACTTC
abundance: NA; j_gene: TRBJ2-4; d_gene: NA; v_gene: TRBV9; CDR3aa: CASSVGGTAKNIQYF; CDR3nt: TGTGCCAGCAGCGTAGGAGGGACGGCCAAAAACATTCAGTACTTC
abundance: NA; j_gene: TRBJ2-5; d_gene: NA; v_gene: TRBV9; CDR3aa: CASTLTQGGYETQYF; CDR3nt: TGTGCCAGCACCCTCACCCAAGGGGGATACGAGACCCAGTACTTC
abundance: NA; j_gene: TRBJ1-2; d_gene: TRBD1; v_gene: TRBV7-2; CDR3aa: CASSLRGQTNYGYTF; CDR3nt: TGTGCCAGCAGCTTAAGGGGACAGACTAACTATGGCTACACCTTC
abundance: once; j_gene: TRBJ1-3; d_gene: NA; v_gene: TRBV30; CDR3aa: CAWSASGPLFSGNTIYF; CDR3nt: TGTGCCTGGAGCGCCTCCGGACCGCTGTTCTCTGGAAACACCATATATTTT
abundance: NA; j_gene: TRBJ1-4; d_gene: NA; v_gene: TRBV15; CDR3aa: CATERPLGTNEKLFF; CDR3nt: TGTGCCACGGAACGCCCTTTAGGAACTAATGAAAAACTGTTTTTT
abundance: NA; j_gene: TRBJ1-5; d_gene: NA; v_gene: TRBV3-1/TRBV3-2; CDR3aa: CASSQALQSNQPQHF; CDR3nt: TGTGCCAGCAGCCAAGCTTTGCAGTCCAATCAGCCCCAGCATTTT
abundance: NA; j_gene: TRBJ1-3; d_gene: NA; v_gene: TRBV7-9; CDR3aa: CASSLNVRSGNTIYF; CDR3nt: TGTGCCAGCAGCTTAAACGTACGCTCTGGAAACACCATATATTTT
abundance: NA; j_gene: TRBJ2-2; d_gene: TRBD1; v_gene: TRBV30; CDR3aa: CAWARGLTGELFF; CDR3nt: TGTGCCTGGGCCAGGGGGCTAACCGGGGAGCTGTTTTTT
abundance: NA; j_gene: TRBJ2-3; d_gene: TRBD2; v_gene: TRBV5-1; CDR3aa: CASSSRPGLAGLGDTQYF; CDR3nt: TGCGCCAGCAGCTCCAGACCGGGACTAGCGGGCCTGGGAGATACGCAGTATTTT
abundance: NA; j_gene: TRBJ1-3; d_gene: NA; v_gene: TRBV6-1; CDR3aa: CASSEQGLLSGNTIYF; CDR3nt: TGTGCCAGCAGTGAACAGGGGCTCCTTTCTGGAAACACCATATATTTT
abundance: once; j_gene: TRBJ1-4; d_gene: TRBD1; v_gene: TRBV18; CDR3aa: CASSPMTGVDEKLFF; CDR3nt: TGTGCCAGCTCACCCATGACAGGGGTTGACGAAAAACTGTTTTTT
abundance: few; j_gene: TRBJ1-1; d_gene: TRBD1; v_gene: TRBV24-1; CDR3aa: CATRGQGTRMTEAFF; CDR3nt: TGTGCCACCAGGGGACAGGGGACGAGGATGACTGAAGCTTTCTTT
abundance: few; j_gene: TRBJ1-5; d_gene: NA; v_gene: TRBV24-1; CDR3aa: CATNQPQHF; CDR3nt: TGTGCCACCAATCAGCCCCAGCATTTT
abundance: few; j_gene: TRBJ1-5; d_gene: NA; v_gene: TRBV27; CDR3aa: CATKPTGRNQPQHF; CDR3nt: TGTGCCACCAAACCGACAGGTCGCAATCAGCCCCAGCATTTT
abundance: NA; j_gene: TRBJ1-4; d_gene: TRBD1; v_gene: TRBV5-5; CDR3aa: CASSIGTAVEKLFF; CDR3nt: TGTGCCAGCAGCATTGGGACAGCGGTTGAAAAACTGTTTTTT
abundance: NA; j_gene: TRBJ1-2; d_gene: NA; v_gene: TRBV30; CDR3aa: CAWGQGYYGYTF; CDR3nt: TGTGCCTGGGGGCAGGGATACTATGGCTACACCTTC
abundance: once; j_gene: TRBJ1-4; d_gene: TRBD1; v_gene: TRBV19; CDR3aa: CASSTRGLGANEKLFF; CDR3nt: TGTGCCAGTAGTACAAGGGGGCTCGGGGCTAATGAAAAACTGTTTTTT
abundance: NA; j_gene: TRBJ1-5; d_gene: TRBD1; v_gene: TRBV5-1; CDR3aa: CASSSSGGDQPQHF; CDR3nt: TGCGCCAGCAGCTCCTCAGGGGGCGATCAGCCCCAGCATTTT
abundance: NA; j_gene: TRBJ2-2; d_gene: NA; v_gene: TRBV18; CDR3aa: CASSPEDLGVWNTGELFF; CDR3nt: TGTGCCAGCTCACCTGAGGACCTAGGAGTATGGAACACCGGGGAGCTGTTTTTT
abundance: NA; j_gene: TRBJ2-5; d_gene: TRBD1; v_gene: TRBV7-3; CDR3aa: CASSLWDRGLETQYF; CDR3nt: TGTGCCAGCAGCTTATGGGACAGGGGTTTGGAGACCCAGTACTTC
abundance: few; j_gene: TRBJ2-1; d_gene: NA; v_gene: TRBV29-1; CDR3aa: CSVARWGNDNEQFF; CDR3nt: TGCAGCGTTGCCCGGTGGGGAAACGACAATGAGCAGTTCTTC
abundance: NA; j_gene: TRBJ1-1; d_gene: NA; v_gene: TRBV5-6; CDR3aa: CASSAYARKNTEAFF; CDR3nt: TGTGCCAGCAGCGCCTATGCCAGAAAGAACACTGAAGCTTTCTTT
abundance: few; j_gene: TRBJ2-2; d_gene: NA; v_gene: TRBV3-1/TRBV3-2; CDR3aa: CASRARGTNTGELFF; CDR3nt: TGTGCCAGCAGAGCCAGGGGAACGAACACCGGGGAGCTGTTTTTT
abundance: NA; j_gene: TRBJ2-3; d_gene: NA; v_gene: TRBV27; CDR3aa: CASSQRWENTDTQYF; CDR3nt: TGTGCCAGCAGTCAGCGGTGGGAGAACACAGATACGCAGTATTTT
abundance: NA; j_gene: TRBJ2-4; d_gene: TRBD2; v_gene: TRBV9; CDR3aa: CASSVAPSASGGRYF; CDR3nt: TGTGCCAGCAGCGTAGCTCCATCGGCTAGCGGGGGAAGGTACTTC
abundance: NA; j_gene: TRBJ1-1; d_gene: NA; v_gene: TRBV5-1; CDR3aa: CASSLAGDNSEAFF; CDR3nt: TGCGCCAGCAGCTTAGCGGGGGATAATTCTGAAGCTTTCTTT
abundance: NA; j_gene: TRBJ2-5; d_gene: TRBD2; v_gene: TRBV5-1; CDR3aa: CASSYAPGGAGETQYF; CDR3nt: TGCGCCAGCAGCTACGCTCCGGGGGGGGCTGGGGAGACCCAGTACTTC
abundance: NA; j_gene: TRBJ1-5; d_gene: NA; v_gene: TRBV5-4; CDR3aa: CASSLAPGNNQPQHF; CDR3nt: TGTGCCAGCAGCTTGGCCCCGGGGAACAATCAGCCCCAGCATTTT
abundance: NA; j_gene: TRBJ2-2; d_gene: TRBD2; v_gene: TRBV4-2; CDR3aa: CASSQGPAGGLGTGELFF; CDR3nt: TGTGCCAGCAGCCAAGGCCCGGCGGGGGGCTTAGGGACCGGGGAGCTGTTTTTT
abundance: NA; j_gene: TRBJ1-3; d_gene: NA; v_gene: TRBV2; CDR3aa: CASSEGGNTIYF; CDR3nt: TGTGCCAGCAGTGAGGGCGGAAACACCATATATTTT
abundance: NA; j_gene: TRBJ2-3; d_gene: NA; v_gene: TRBV3-1/TRBV3-2; CDR3aa: CASSQESVGTQYF; CDR3nt: TGTGCCAGCAGCCAAGAGTCGGTCGGTACGCAGTATTTT
abundance: NA; j_gene: TRBJ2-1; d_gene: TRBD2; v_gene: TRBV7-3; CDR3aa: CASSLEWSYSTSGGGVNEQFF; CDR3nt: TGTGCCAGCAGCTTAGAGTGGTCTTACTCGACTAGCGGGGGGGGAGTCAATGAGCAGTTCTTC
abundance: few; j_gene: TRBJ1-4; d_gene: TRBD1; v_gene: TRBV24-1; CDR3aa: CATSGGQAANEKLFF; CDR3nt: TGTGCCACCAGTGGGGGACAGGCAGCTAATGAAAAACTGTTTTTT
abundance: once; j_gene: TRBJ1-2; d_gene: NA; v_gene: TRBV5-1; CDR3aa: CASSLAGGHSGYTF; CDR3nt: TGCGCCAGCAGCTTGGCCGGGGGGCACAGTGGCTACACCTTC
abundance: NA; j_gene: TRBJ1-2; d_gene: TRBD1; v_gene: TRBV24-1; CDR3aa: CATSAPTGTGEGYGYTF; CDR3nt: TGTGCCACCAGTGCTCCAACGGGGACAGGAGAGGGCTATGGCTACACCTTC
abundance: NA; j_gene: TRBJ1-5; d_gene: NA; v_gene: TRBV24-1; CDR3aa: CATSVGGSRGSNQPQHF; CDR3nt: TGTGCCACCAGTGTAGGTGGTTCCCGAGGGAGCAATCAGCCCCAGCATTTT
abundance: NA; j_gene: TRBJ2-4; d_gene: NA; v_gene: TRBV12-3/TRBV12-4; CDR3aa: CASRPGGDIQYF; CDR3nt: TGTGCCAGCAGACCAGGCGGGGACATTCAGTACTTC